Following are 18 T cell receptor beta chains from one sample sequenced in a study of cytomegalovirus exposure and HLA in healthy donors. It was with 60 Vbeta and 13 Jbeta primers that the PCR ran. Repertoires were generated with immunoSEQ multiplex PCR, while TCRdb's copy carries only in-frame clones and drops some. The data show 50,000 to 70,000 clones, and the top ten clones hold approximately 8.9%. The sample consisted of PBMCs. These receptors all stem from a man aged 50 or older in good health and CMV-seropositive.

The CDR3 sequence is CASSYGQMNTGELFF. The CDR3 DNA sequence: TGTGCCAGCAGCTACGGACAAATGAACACCGGGGAGCTGTTTTTT. The V and J genes are TRBV5-4 and TRBJ2-2, with D maybe TRBD1 (5 bases). Trimming stripped 3 bases from V and 1 base from J, with 10 bases between. In germline, CDR1 is SGHNT, CDR2 YYREEE (reference sequence). This CDR3 spans 15 amino acids. Full variable domain (missing parts from reference TRBV5-4 and TRBJ2-2): ETGVTQSPTHLIKTRGQQVTLRCSSQSGHNTVSWYQQALGQGPQFIFQYYREEENGRGNFPPRFSGLQFPNYSSELNVNALELDDSALYLCASSYGQMNTGELFFGEGSRLTVL.

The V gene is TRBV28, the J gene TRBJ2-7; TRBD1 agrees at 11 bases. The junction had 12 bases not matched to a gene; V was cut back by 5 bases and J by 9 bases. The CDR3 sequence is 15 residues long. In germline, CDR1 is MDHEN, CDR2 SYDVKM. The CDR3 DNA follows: TGTGCCAGCAGTGATGAGGGACAGGGGGGCTATGTGCAGTACTTC. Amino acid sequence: CASSDEGQGGYVQYF.

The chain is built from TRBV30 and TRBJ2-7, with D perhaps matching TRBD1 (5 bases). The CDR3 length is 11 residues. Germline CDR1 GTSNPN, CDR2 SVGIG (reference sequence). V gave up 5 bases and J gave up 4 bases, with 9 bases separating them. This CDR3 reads CAWGAGYEQYF. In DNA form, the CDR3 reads TGTGCCTGGGGGGCCGGGTACGAGCAGTACTTC.

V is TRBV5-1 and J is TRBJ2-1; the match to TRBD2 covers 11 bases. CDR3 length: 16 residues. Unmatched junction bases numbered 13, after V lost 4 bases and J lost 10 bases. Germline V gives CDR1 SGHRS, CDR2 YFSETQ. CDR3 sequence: CASSPASGGPLKEQFF. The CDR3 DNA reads TGCGCCAGCAGCCCCGCTAGCGGGGGGCCATTAAAAGAGCAGTTCTTC.

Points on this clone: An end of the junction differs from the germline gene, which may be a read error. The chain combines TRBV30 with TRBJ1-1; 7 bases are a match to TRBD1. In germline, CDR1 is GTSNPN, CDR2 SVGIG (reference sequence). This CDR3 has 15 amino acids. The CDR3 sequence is CAGSPNRGMNTEAFF. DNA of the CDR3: TGTGCCGGGAGTCCTAACAGGGGAATGAACACTGAAGCTTTCTTT.

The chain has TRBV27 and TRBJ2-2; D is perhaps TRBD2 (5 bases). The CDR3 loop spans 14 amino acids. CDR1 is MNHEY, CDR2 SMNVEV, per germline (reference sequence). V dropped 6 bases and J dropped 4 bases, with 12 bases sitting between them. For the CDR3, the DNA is TGTGCCAGCAGCATGAGGGCCCCCACCGGGGAGCTGTTTTTT. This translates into CASSMRAPTGELFF.

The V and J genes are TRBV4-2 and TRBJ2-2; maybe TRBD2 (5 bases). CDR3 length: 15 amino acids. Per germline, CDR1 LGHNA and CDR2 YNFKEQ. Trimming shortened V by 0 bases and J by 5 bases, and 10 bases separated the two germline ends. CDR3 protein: CASSQDASNTGELFF. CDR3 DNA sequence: TGTGCCAGCAGCCAAGATGCTAGCAATACCGGGGAGCTGTTTTTT.

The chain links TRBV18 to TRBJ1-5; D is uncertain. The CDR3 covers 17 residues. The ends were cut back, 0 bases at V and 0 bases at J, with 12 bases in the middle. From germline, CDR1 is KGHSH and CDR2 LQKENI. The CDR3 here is CASSPPGAAYSNQPQHF. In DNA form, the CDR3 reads TGTGCCAGCTCACCACCGGGAGCAGCCTATAGCAATCAGCCCCAGCATTTT.

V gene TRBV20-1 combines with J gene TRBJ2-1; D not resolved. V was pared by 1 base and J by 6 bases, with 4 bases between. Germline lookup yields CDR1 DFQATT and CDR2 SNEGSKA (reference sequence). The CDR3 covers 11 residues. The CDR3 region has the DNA TGCAGTGCTAGAGGCGCCAATGAGCAGTTCTTC. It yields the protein CSARGANEQFF.

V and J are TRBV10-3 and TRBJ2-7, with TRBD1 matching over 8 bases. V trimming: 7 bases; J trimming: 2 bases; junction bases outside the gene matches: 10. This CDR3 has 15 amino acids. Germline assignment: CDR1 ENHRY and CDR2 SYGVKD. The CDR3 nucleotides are TGTGCCATCACCCAAGGAGGGACAGGACCCTACGAGCAGTACTTC. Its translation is CAITQGGTGPYEQYF.

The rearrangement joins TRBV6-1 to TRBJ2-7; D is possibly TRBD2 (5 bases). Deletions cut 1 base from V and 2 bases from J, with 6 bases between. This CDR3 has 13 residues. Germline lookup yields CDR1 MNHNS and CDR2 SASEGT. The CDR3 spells CASSEVLAYEQYF. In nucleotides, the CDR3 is TGTGCCAGCAGTGAAGTACTAGCCTACGAGCAGTACTTC.

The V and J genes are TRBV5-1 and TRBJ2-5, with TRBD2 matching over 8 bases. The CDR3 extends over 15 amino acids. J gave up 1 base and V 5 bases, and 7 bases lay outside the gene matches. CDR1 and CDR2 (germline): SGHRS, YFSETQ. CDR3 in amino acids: CASRFGGVLQETQYF. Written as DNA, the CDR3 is TGCGCCAGCAGGTTCGGGGGGGTCCTCCAAGAGACCCAGTACTTC.

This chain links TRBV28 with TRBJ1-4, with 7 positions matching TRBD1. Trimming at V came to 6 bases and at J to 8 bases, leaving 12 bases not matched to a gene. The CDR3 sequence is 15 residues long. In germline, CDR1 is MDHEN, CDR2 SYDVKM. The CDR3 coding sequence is TGTGCCAGCAGCCTCTCGACAGGGAGTGGCGAAAAACTGTTTTTT. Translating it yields CASSLSTGSGEKLFF.

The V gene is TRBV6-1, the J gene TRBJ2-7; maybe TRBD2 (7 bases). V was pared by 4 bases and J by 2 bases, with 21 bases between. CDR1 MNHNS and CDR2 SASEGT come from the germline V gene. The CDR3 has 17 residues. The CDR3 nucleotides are TGTGCCAGCAGTGCACCAAGGGGGGGTCTGGGGCCCTACGAGCAGTACTTC. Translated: CASSAPRGGLGPYEQYF.

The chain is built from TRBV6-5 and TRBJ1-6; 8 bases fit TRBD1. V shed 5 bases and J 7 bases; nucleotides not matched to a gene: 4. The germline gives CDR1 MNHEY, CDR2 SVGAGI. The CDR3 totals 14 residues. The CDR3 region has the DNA TGTGCCAGCAGTCAAACAGGGGGAAATTCACCCCTCCACTTT. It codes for CASSQTGGNSPLHF.

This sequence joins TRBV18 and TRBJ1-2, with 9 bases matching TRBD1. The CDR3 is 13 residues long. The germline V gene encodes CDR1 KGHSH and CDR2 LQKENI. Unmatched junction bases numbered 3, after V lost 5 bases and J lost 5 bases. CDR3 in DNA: TGTGCCAGCTCAACCGGGACAGGGTATGGCTACACCTTC. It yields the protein CASSTGTGYGYTF.

This CDR3 reads CASSLVFGQGYGYTF. The CDR3 bases are TGTGCCAGCAGCTTAGTTTTTGGACAGGGCTATGGCTACACCTTC. The rearrangement links TRBV7-2 to TRBJ1-2; 8 bases align to TRBD1. This CDR3 is built from 15 residues. Looked up from germline, CDR1 is SGHTA and CDR2 is FQGNSA. J lost 4 bases, V lost 1 base, and 5 bases had no gene match.

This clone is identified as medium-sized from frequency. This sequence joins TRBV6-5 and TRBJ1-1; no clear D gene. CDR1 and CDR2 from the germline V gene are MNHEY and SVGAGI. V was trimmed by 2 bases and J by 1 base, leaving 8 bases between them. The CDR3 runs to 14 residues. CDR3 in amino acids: CASSYRQENTEAFF. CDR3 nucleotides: TGTGCCAGCAGTTACCGGCAGGAGAACACTGAAGCTTTCTTT.